Below, one T cell receptor (beta chain) is given with its context. The table lists this clone with a count of one. Its antigen is unknown. No much larger clonotype is one base removed from it; base qualities were not supplied. The data belong to a study of cytotoxic CD8 clonotypes in ibrutinib-treated CLL (TCRdb year 2021). Turning to the overall study: In this cohort, around 14 patients were treatment-naive and fewer than 13 were relapsed/refractory, while 17 to 18 had unmutated IGHV. Responses were partial in some 24 patients and complete in 2; after median 68 months follow-up, around 15 stayed in remission and some twelve progressed. The response samples were drawn at a median of approximately twelve months into treatment, with a range of roughly 6 to 40 months. An average of around 250,000 productive templates and around 100,000 productive rearrangements was obtained per sample. Of the approximately 90 participants in the trial, about 25 had longitudinal samples available. Cryopreserved peripheral blood mononuclear cells were collected before treatment, at response, and at either disease progression or sustained remission. Every sample from remission and from progressive disease was obtained while the patients were still on ibrutinib.

The time point label here, explained by the study, means: roughly 23 months on ibrutinib. For TCR beta library preparation, roughly 2 micrograms of genomic DNA were extracted from the cryopreserved PBMCs. High-throughput TCR beta sequencing was performed on longitudinal blood samples from CLL patients receiving ibrutinib monotherapy. Patients were enrolled in a phase 2 open-label single-center ibrutinib monotherapy trial. The goal of deep resolution MiSeq sequencing was a depth between 1 in 1 million and 1 in 200,000 T cells, and coverage averaged 10x per clonotype. TCR beta libraries were generated with the immunoSEQ hsTCRB Kit. The paper's processing steps were these. ImmunoSEQ Data Assistant and ImmunoSEQ Analyzer were used for data analysis, and V, D and J genes were assigned according to IMGT definitions. Clonality, with values ranging from 0 to 1, was calculated as one minus the normalized Shannon entropy of productive rearrangement frequencies. Only overrepresented clonotypes making up at least 0.05% of each patient's repertoire were included in the public clonotype analysis. About a dozen age-matched healthy donor repertoires from immuneACCESS served as clonality controls. The table comes from immuneACCESS by way of TCRdb, which keeps in-frame sequences with V and J called. Part of the clones is missing from these tables; in studies checked, under half for an unresolved V gene and the rest for unknown reasons. The V and J calls and clone size were taken over from that table, and D and trimming were inferred from the DNA. The sample includes about 76,000 clones, with around four fifths observed a single time. Around 36% of the sample is held by the ten biggest clonotypes.

Overall study outcomes, separate from this receptor: Clonality rose at ibrutinib response, remained stable during sustained remission, and dropped back toward baseline at progression. Lymph node repertoires were not examined, and the timing of sampling was not matched between patients in sustained remission and those whose disease progressed. Public clonotypes were found to be uncommon and were observed to contract or remain stable during treatment; the increase in clonality was shown to reflect expansion of private clonotypes at ibrutinib response. Baseline clonality was found to be higher than that of age-matched healthy donors and was strongly correlated with circulating CD8+ T-cell counts.

The CDR3 measures 16 amino acids from cysteine to phenylalanine. Only the CDR3 DNA stays, 48 bases, in frame from base 1. Trimming takes 4 bases off V and 4 bases off J; junction bases not matched to a gene: 8. CDR1 and CDR2, looked up from the germline V gene, are MDHEN and SYDVKM. Here the sequenced sample was PBMCs, taken after 24 months of ibrutinib treatment. The source is a human donor with chronic lymphocytic leukemia. This receptor chain uses TRBV28 and TRBJ2-5, with 11 middle bases fitting TRBD2. The CDR3 region reads CASSSLRLAGGETQYF. The base sequence is TGTGCCAGCAGTTCTCTTAGGCTAGCGGGAGGAGAGACCCAGTACTTC.